The 2 T cell receptor beta chains given below trace back to one sample, sequenced in a study of T cells after yellow fever vaccination. TCRdb reanalysed the 5' RACE reads using MiXCR and keeps one entry per CDR3 protein. The table includes about 96,000 distinct CDR3 sequences, about 8.4% detected once. Sequencing used CD8+ T cells not binding an NS4B(214-222) dextramer, sorted from PBMCs, obtained roughly 15 days after the first yellow fever vaccination. The receptors were gathered from a young man who received the YFV17D yellow fever vaccine.

The chain is built from TRBV4-1 and TRBJ1-2; D gene uncertain. V was clipped by 0 bases and J by 5 bases, with 13 bases between them. Germline CDR1 is MGHRA and CDR2 is YSYEKL. The CDR3 is made up of 15 amino acids. In nucleotides, the CDR3 is TGCGCCAGCAGCCAAGATGAAAGGGCGGGGTATGGCTACACCTTC. Amino acid sequence: CASSQDERAGYGYTF.

This clonotype has ten or more counts. The chain recombines TRBV7-2 with TRBJ2-3; D may be TRBD2 (6 bases). The CDR3 is made up of 15 amino acids. V lost 4 bases and J 0 bases, leaving 11 bases between the germline ends. Germline loops: CDR1 SGHTA, CDR2 FQGNSA. The CDR3 reads CASSSIAVSTDTQYF. The CDR3 bases are TGTGCCAGCAGCTCTATAGCGGTGAGCACAGATACGCAGTATTTT.